The 14 T cell receptor beta chains presented below share a single source sample, sequenced in a study of T cells in Graves' hyperthyroidism and ophthalmopathy. Amplification of TCR beta CDR3 regions was performed using RNA transcripts as template. First-round RT-PCR with HTBI primers amplified the TCR CDR3 region. TCRdb re-called the multiplex PCR reads with MiXCR, one entry per CDR3 protein. The sample lists 400,000 to 600,000 distinct CDR3 sequences; about 16% were seen once. The material sequenced was blood. The origin of the receptors is a young woman with Graves' ophthalmopathy.

This clonotype was observed a few times. This chain links TRBV27 with TRBJ2-1, with 7 bases lining up with TRBD2. After removal of 6 bases from V and 6 bases from J, the junction contained 11 bases not matched to a gene. Germline CDR1 MNHEY, CDR2 SMNVEV (reference sequence). The CDR3 is 15 residues long. CDR3 in amino acids: CASRTGTIGTNEQFF. CDR3 nucleotide sequence: TGTGCCAGCAGGACCGGGACTATAGGAACCAATGAGCAGTTCTTC.

Concerning this clonotype itself: A much bigger clone sits one base away, suggesting this may be a read error. The chain uses TRBV6-1 and TRBJ1-5; D gene ambiguous. This CDR3 region has 16 residues. V shed 8 bases and J shed 2 bases, with 19 bases lying between them. Germline assignment: CDR1 MNHNS and CDR2 SASEGT. The CDR3 nucleotides are TGTGCCAGCGCCTGGGGAGGTCTTCACGGCAATCAGCCCCAGCATTTT. As protein: CASAWGGLHGNQPQHF.

This clonotype was detected many times. This chain uses TRBV7-3 with TRBJ1-1; no reliable D call. From germline, CDR1 is SGHTA and CDR2 FQGTGA. The CDR3 totals 13 residues. V was clipped by 2 bases and J by 1 base, with 5 bases between them. Here the CDR3 reads CASSLLWNTEAFF. The CDR3 DNA sequence: TGTGCCAGCAGCTTATTGTGGAACACTGAAGCTTTCTTT.

This clonotype has just a few counts. The chain carries TRBV15 and TRBJ2-7, with no clear D. The ends were cut back, 0 bases at V and 4 bases at J, with 7 bases in the middle. Looked up from germline, CDR1 is LNHNV and CDR2 is YYDKDF (reference sequence). This CDR3 has 13 amino acids. The CDR3 loop reads CATSRDSKYEQYF. CDR3 DNA sequence: TGTGCCACCAGCAGAGACTCTAAGTACGAGCAGTACTTC.

The CDR3 sequence is CASSFGSGGNTIYF. The CDR3 nucleotides read TGTGCCAGCAGCTTCGGATCAGGCGGAAACACCATATATTTT. This rearrangement joins TRBV5-6 to TRBJ1-3; D is ambiguous. The CDR3 is 14 residues long. V lost 2 bases, J lost 4 bases, and 10 bases lay in between. CDR1 SGHDT and CDR2 YYEEEE come from the germline V gene.

In its sample, this clonotype was seen many times. The chain links TRBV11-2 to TRBJ2-7; a possible D gene is TRBD2 (6 bases). The CDR3 has 14 amino acids. The V gene lost 5 bases and the J gene lost 3 bases, with 14 bases spanning the gap. In germline, CDR1 is SGHAT, CDR2 FQNNGV. The CDR3 sequence: CASSGRASVYEQYF. The CDR3 DNA is TGTGCCAGCAGCGGTCGGGCTAGCGTCTACGAGCAGTACTTC.

The sample holds many counts of this clonotype. V gene TRBV20-1 combines with J gene TRBJ2-3, with 7 bases fitting TRBD2. CDR1 DFQATT and CDR2 SNEGSKA come from the germline V gene (reference sequence). This CDR3 region has 15 residues. J was trimmed by 3 bases and V by 6 bases; bases with no gene match: 12. The CDR3 spells CSAFGGRGRTDTQYF. CDR3 sequence (DNA): TGCAGTGCCTTCGGCGGGAGAGGAAGAACAGATACGCAGTATTTT.

This clonotype was recorded a few times. This rearrangement joins TRBV20-1 to TRBJ2-2, with a possible D match to TRBD2 (6 bases). CDR1 is DFQATT, CDR2 SNEGSKA, per germline (reference sequence). V dropped 0 bases and J dropped 7 bases, with 15 bases sitting between them. CDR3 length: 15 residues. This CDR3 reads CSARDQDYTGGELFF. The CDR3 nucleotides read TGCAGTGCTAGAGATCAGGACTATACCGGCGGGGAGCTGTTTTTT.

This clonotype was recorded at least ten times. The genes are TRBV29-1 and TRBJ2-1; TRBD1 aligns across 9 bases. This CDR3 has 13 residues. From germline, CDR1 is SQVTM and CDR2 ANQGSEA. The V and J ends lost 5 bases and 7 bases, in that order; junction bases with no gene match: 6. In nucleotides, the CDR3 is TGCAGCGTTACATGGGACAGGGAGAATGAGCAGTTCTTC. It specifies CSVTWDRENEQFF.

J is TRBJ2-7 and V is TRBV7-9; D ambiguous. Germline CDR1 SEHNR, CDR2 FQNEAQ (reference sequence). The V and J ends lost 5 bases and 3 bases respectively, with 20 bases between them. The CDR3 has 16 amino acids. The CDR3 loop is CASSLPDGSLYYEQYF. Written as DNA, the CDR3 is TGTGCCAGCAGCCTTCCCGACGGCAGCCTATACTACGAGCAGTACTTC.

V is TRBV25-1 and J is TRBJ2-2; either TRBD1 or TRBD2 may supply D (5 bases each). Germline loops: CDR1 MGHDK, CDR2 SYGVNS. The ends were cut back, 4 bases at V and 3 bases at J, with 12 bases in the middle. CDR3 length: 15 residues. As DNA, the CDR3 is TGTGCCAGCAGTGCCGGGGACCGATACACCGGGGAGCTGTTTTTT. It translates to CASSAGDRYTGELFF.

This clonotype has ten or more counts. The chain links TRBV20-1 to TRBJ2-7; possibly TRBD1 or TRBD2 for D (6 bases each). The CDR3 extends over 14 amino acids. The germline V gene encodes CDR1 DFQATT and CDR2 SNEGSKA (reference sequence). V lost 6 bases, J lost 2 bases, and 17 bases lay in between. DNA of the CDR3: TGCAGTGCAACTGGGGGGCAGTTACCCTACGAGCAGTACTTC. Its protein is CSATGGQLPYEQYF.

This clonotype was detected ten times or more. This sequence joins TRBV5-6 and TRBJ1-1; D is perhaps TRBD1 (6 bases). V was trimmed by 0 bases and J by 0 bases, leaving 12 bases between them. The CDR3 contains 16 residues. Germline loops: CDR1 SGHDT, CDR2 YYEEEE. CDR3 residues: CASSLASRGMNTEAFF. The CDR3 nucleotides read TGTGCCAGCAGCTTGGCGTCAAGGGGGATGAACACTGAAGCTTTCTTT.

This clonotype was observed once. CDR3 protein: CASSLSQGGYGYTF. The CDR3 DNA sequence: TGTGCCAGCAGTTTGAGTCAGGGAGGCTATGGCTACACCTTC. This chain connects TRBV28 to TRBJ1-2, with D possibly matching TRBD1 (5 bases). The CDR3 runs 14 residues. V was pared by 3 bases and J by 4 bases, with 12 bases between. Germline assignment: CDR1 MDHEN and CDR2 SYDVKM.